Each of the 14 T cell receptor beta chains below was sequenced from the same sample in a study of blood T cell repertoires in COVID-19. TCRdb's copy holds only in-frame clones and misses some; the assay was immunoSEQ multiplex PCR. The table has under 300,000 clones, around four fifths seen once; the top ten hold 6% to 7%. The sample comprised peripheral blood. These TCRs come from a woman aged 60-75 years with active or convalescent COVID-19.

The rearrangement joins TRBV3-1 (or the pseudogene TRBV3-2) to TRBJ1-2; TRBD1 might be the D (5 bases). V lost 2 bases to trimming and J lost 1 base, with 8 bases between them. The germline V gene has CDR1 LGHDT and CDR2 YNNKEL (reference sequence). The CDR3 length is 14 residues. CDR3 protein: CASSQRQFNYGYTF. The CDR3 nucleotides read TGTGCCAGCAGCCAACGACAGTTTAACTATGGCTACACCTTC.

This chain connects TRBV10-2 to TRBJ2-2, with 11 bases identical to TRBD2. V was clipped by 8 bases and J by 1 base; unmatched bases: 9. Germline V lookup: CDR1 WSHSY, CDR2 SAAADI. This CDR3 comprises 17 residues. The DNA of the CDR3 is TGCGCCAGCTCAAGAAGACTAGCGGGGATGAACACCGGGGAGCTGTTTTTT. It codes for CASSRRLAGMNTGELFF.

This chain uses TRBV29-1 with TRBJ2-3, with 7 positions matching TRBD2. Trimming took 4 bases from V and 0 from J; bases not matched to a gene: 4. The CDR3 sequence is 14 residues long. Germline V CDR1 and CDR2: SQVTM, ANQGSEA. The CDR3 nucleotides are TGCAGCGTTGCCCGCGGGGGAAGCACAGATACGCAGTATTTT. This sequence encodes CSVARGGSTDTQYF.

This clone was detected once. The V call is TRBV29-1, the J call TRBJ2-5; no clear D gene. Germline V lookup: CDR1 SQVTM, CDR2 ANQGSEA. The CDR3 consists of 13 residues. Trimming cost V 5 bases and J 4 bases, with 14 bases left between them. CDR3: CSVQSPTTETQYF. The CDR3 DNA is TGCAGCGTTCAATCACCAACTACAGAGACCCAGTACTTC.

This chain links TRBV5-1 with TRBJ2-7; D is undetermined. This CDR3 is 14 amino acids long. CDR1 and CDR2 from the germline V gene are SGHRS and YFSETQ. V was clipped by 0 bases and J by 2 bases, with 9 bases between them. Here the CDR3 DNA reads TGCGCCAGCAGCTTGGATGGCACCCCCTACGAGCAGTACTTC. Amino acids: CASSLDGTPYEQYF.

This clone occurred a few times. V gene TRBV19 combines with J gene TRBJ1-6; D is unclear. V shed 6 bases and J shed 9 bases, with 12 bases lying between them. This CDR3 is 13 amino acids long. CDR1 LNHDA and CDR2 SQIVND come from the germline V gene (reference sequence). This CDR3 is CASRQQVSSPLHF. CDR3 in DNA: TGTGCCAGTAGGCAACAAGTCTCTTCACCCCTCCACTTT.

The chain combines TRBV28 with TRBJ1-2; the match to TRBD1 covers 8 bases. J gave up 4 bases and V 5 bases, and 9 bases lay outside the gene matches. The germline V gene encodes CDR1 MDHEN and CDR2 SYDVKM. The CDR3 loop spans 15 amino acids. CDR3 nucleotide sequence: TGTGCCAGCAGTATCCCACAGGGGGTGGTCTATGGCTACACCTTC. Translating gives CASSIPQGVVYGYTF.

This clone has only one observation. V is TRBV12-3 or TRBV12-4 and J is TRBJ1-1; D not resolved. The CDR3 contains 13 residues. V lost 2 bases and J lost 2, with 6 bases in between. The CDR3 DNA reads as TGTGCCAGCAGTTTAAGAGATAACACTGAAGCTTTCTTT. Protein product: CASSLRDNTEAFF.

The chain recombines TRBV7-9 with TRBJ2-5; a possible D gene is TRBD1 (6 bases). Per germline, CDR1 SEHNR and CDR2 FQNEAQ (reference sequence). Trimming took 4 bases from V and 2 from J, leaving 8 bases between them. This CDR3 is built from 13 residues. Here the CDR3 DNA reads TGTGCCAGCAGCTCCGGACAGCAAGAGACCCAGTACTTC. Protein product: CASSSGQQETQYF.

The chain joins TRBV20-1 to TRBJ1-1; the D gene is possibly TRBD1 (5 bases). Trimming removed 5 bases at V and 3 bases at J, with 7 bases between. The CDR3 runs to 11 residues. Germline assignment: CDR1 DFQATT and CDR2 SNEGSKA (reference sequence). Here the CDR3 DNA reads TGCAGTGCTCAGACAGACACTGAAGCTTTCTTT. Its protein product is CSAQTDTEAFF.

This clone occurred once. The genes are TRBV2 and TRBJ2-7, with TRBD1 identical over 10 bases. Germline lookup yields CDR1 SNHLY and CDR2 FYNNEI. The CDR3 consists of 16 residues. V was clipped by 7 bases and J by 6 bases; unmatched bases: 15. For the CDR3, the DNA is TGTGCCAGCAACCAAGACAGGGGGCTTGACATCGGCGAGCAGTACTTC. This translates into CASNQDRGLDIGEQYF.

The chain is built from TRBV6-5 and TRBJ2-2; 11 bases line up with TRBD2. J gave up 3 bases and V 6 bases, and 3 bases lay outside the gene matches. The CDR3 runs to 15 residues. Germline CDR1 reads MNHEY; CDR2 reads SVGAGI. In DNA form, the CDR3 reads TGTGCCAGCAGGACTAGCGGGAAGGACACCGGGGAGCTGTTTTTT. Translated, it gives CASRTSGKDTGELFF.

V usage is TRBV10-1 and J usage is TRBJ2-1; no clear D. This CDR3 contains 13 residues. V was clipped by 0 bases and J by 8 bases, with 8 bases between them. CDR1 and CDR2 (germline): WNHNN, SYGVQD (reference sequence). Written as DNA, the CDR3 is TGCGCCAGCAGTGAGTCCGACTCGTATGAGCAGTTCTTC. Translation gives CASSESDSYEQFF.

The chain employs TRBV11-2 and TRBJ2-5, with TRBD2 matching over 8 bases. Per the germline V gene, CDR1 is SGHAT and CDR2 is FQNNGV. J was trimmed by 4 bases and V by 1 base; bases with no gene match: 5. The CDR3 is 15 residues long. The CDR3 loop is CASSLVAGGGETQYF. CDR3 nucleotides: TGTGCCAGCAGCTTAGTGGCGGGGGGAGGAGAGACCCAGTACTTC.